This entry lists 8 T cell receptor beta chains sequenced from one sample in a study of T cell clonotyping in hematopoietic cell transplantation. Sequencing was performed with immunoSEQ multiplex PCR; in TCRdb, only in-frame clones are kept and a portion is missing. The sample includes several thousand clones, 90% to 95% seen only once; the top ten take about 1.3%. The input for sequencing was peripheral blood mononuclear cells, taken 30 days after allogeneic stem cell transplant. The receptors shown here come from a male patient between 60 and 69 years old who had an allogeneic stem cell transplant from an unrelated donor, so T cells may come from the graft donor. Some clones in this sample may be carry-over from other donors' samples.

The chain joins TRBV4-3 to TRBJ1-2; the D is unclear. This CDR3 contains 13 residues. Germline CDR1 and CDR2: LGHNA and YSLEER. The ends were cut back, 4 bases at V and 8 bases at J, with 14 bases in the middle. For the CDR3, the DNA is TGCGCCAGCAGCCGAGGACGTCTGGGGGGCTACACCTTC. Amino acid sequence: CASSRGRLGGYTF.

In its sample, this clone was seen once. CDR3 sequence: CASSQAGAGGGYTF. The CDR3 DNA reads as TGCGCCAGCAGCCAAGCAGGGGCGGGTGGTGGCTACACCTTC. The chain joins TRBV4-1 to TRBJ1-2, with TRBD1 as a possible D gene (6 bases). Trimming left V 1 base short and J 7 bases short, with 13 bases between. This CDR3 has 14 residues. Germline assignment: CDR1 MGHRA and CDR2 YSYEKL.

This rearrangement joins TRBV4-2 to TRBJ1-2; D perhaps matches TRBD1 (5 bases). In germline, CDR1 is LGHNA, CDR2 YNFKEQ. The CDR3 has 16 residues. Trimming took 0 bases from V and 2 from J, leaving 13 bases between them. CDR3 region: CASSQEGIGVNYGYTF. CDR3 DNA sequence: TGTGCCAGCAGCCAAGAGGGTATAGGGGTCAACTATGGCTACACCTTC.

The chain combines TRBV6-5 with TRBJ2-1; perhaps TRBD2 as D (6 bases). CDR1 is MNHEY, CDR2 SVGAGI, per germline. The CDR3 is 14 amino acids. Trimming removed 7 bases from V and 8 bases from J, with 18 bases in between. CDR3 DNA sequence: TGTGCCAGCACCCGGGGACGGGAGCCATATGAGCAGTTCTTC. This translates into CASTRGREPYEQFF.

The rearrangement links TRBV6-1 to TRBJ2-5; 10 nucleotides align to TRBD1. Trimming removed 5 bases from V and 9 bases from J; junction bases left unmatched: 12. The CDR3 has 15 residues. The V gene's germline CDR1 is MNHNS and CDR2 SASEGT. The CDR3 bases are TGTGCCAGCAGTACGCAGGGACAGGGGATAGTATCCCAGTACTTC. Amino acid sequence: CASSTQGQGIVSQYF.

This chain links TRBV6-5 with TRBJ2-7; 8 bases line up with TRBD2. Germline V lookup: CDR1 MNHEY, CDR2 SVGAGI. The V and J ends lost 4 bases and 13 bases, in that order; junction bases with no gene match: 15. The CDR3 has 14 residues. The CDR3 region has the DNA TGTGCCAGCAGTTTTCGGGAGGGACTGCGCCCCTATTACTTC. It specifies CASSFREGLRPYYF.

This sequence joins TRBV4-1 and TRBJ2-5; D is tentatively TRBD1 or TRBD2 (5 bases each). CDR1 and CDR2 (germline): MGHRA, YSYEKL. V dropped 0 bases and J dropped 1 base, with 12 bases sitting between them. The CDR3 totals 16 residues. The CDR3 sequence: CASSQEGRALQETQYF. The CDR3 coding sequence is TGCGCCAGCAGCCAAGAGGGACGCGCACTCCAAGAGACCCAGTACTTC.

The chain combines TRBV25-1 with TRBJ1-2, with D unclear. Trimming removed 7 bases at V and 3 bases at J, with 18 bases between. Germline CDR1 reads MGHDK; CDR2 reads SYGVNS. The CDR3 runs 15 residues. CDR3 sequence (DNA): TGTGCCAGCACGGGCACGTCAGTCGCTGACTATGGCTACACCTTC. Translated, it gives CASTGTSVADYGYTF.